This TCR beta chain was retrieved from a study of cytomegalovirus exposure and HLA in healthy donors. On the study more broadly: Of all 400 or so donors who were genotyped, roughly 81% belonged to the Caucasian-associated ancestry cluster.

The germline V gene has CDR1 SGHDT and CDR2 YYEEEE. The CDR3 spans 14 residues. PCR primers comprised 60 Vbeta and 13 Jbeta primers. Measured with immunoSEQ multiplex PCR; TCRdb has only the in-frame clones, and not every one. The table has approximately 150,000 clones, more than 60% seen once. The count of this clone is one. Its antigen remains unidentified. Germline is not matched at one junction end, which may reflect a read error. Whole-study findings and limits: In terms of immune exposure information, only CMV serostatus was available.

Sequencing input: PBMCs. The sequence came from a man aged 18 to 29 in good health and CMV-seropositive. V gene TRBV5-6 combines with J gene TRBJ1-2; the match to TRBD1 covers 7 bases. The CDR3 nucleotides read TGTGCCAGCAGCTTGGCGGGACAGTACTATGGCTACCCCTTC. Its translation: CASSLAGQYYGYPF.